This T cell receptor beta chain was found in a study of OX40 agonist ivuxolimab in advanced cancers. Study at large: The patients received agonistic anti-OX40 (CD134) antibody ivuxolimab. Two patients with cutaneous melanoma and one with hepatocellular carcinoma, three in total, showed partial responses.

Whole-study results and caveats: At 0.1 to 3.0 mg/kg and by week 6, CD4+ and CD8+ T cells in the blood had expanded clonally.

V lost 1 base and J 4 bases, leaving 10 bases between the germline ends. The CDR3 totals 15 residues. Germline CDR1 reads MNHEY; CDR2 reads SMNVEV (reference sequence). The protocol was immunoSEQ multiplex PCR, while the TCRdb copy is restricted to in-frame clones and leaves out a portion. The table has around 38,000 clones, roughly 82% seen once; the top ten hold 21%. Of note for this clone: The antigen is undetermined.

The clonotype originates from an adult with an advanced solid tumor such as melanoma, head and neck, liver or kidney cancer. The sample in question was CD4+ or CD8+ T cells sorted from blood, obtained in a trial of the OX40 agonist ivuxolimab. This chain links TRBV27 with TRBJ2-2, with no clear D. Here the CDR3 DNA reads TGTGCCAGCAGTTTATATCCGGAGTTCACCGGGGAGCTGTTTTTT. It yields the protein CASSLYPEFTGELFF.